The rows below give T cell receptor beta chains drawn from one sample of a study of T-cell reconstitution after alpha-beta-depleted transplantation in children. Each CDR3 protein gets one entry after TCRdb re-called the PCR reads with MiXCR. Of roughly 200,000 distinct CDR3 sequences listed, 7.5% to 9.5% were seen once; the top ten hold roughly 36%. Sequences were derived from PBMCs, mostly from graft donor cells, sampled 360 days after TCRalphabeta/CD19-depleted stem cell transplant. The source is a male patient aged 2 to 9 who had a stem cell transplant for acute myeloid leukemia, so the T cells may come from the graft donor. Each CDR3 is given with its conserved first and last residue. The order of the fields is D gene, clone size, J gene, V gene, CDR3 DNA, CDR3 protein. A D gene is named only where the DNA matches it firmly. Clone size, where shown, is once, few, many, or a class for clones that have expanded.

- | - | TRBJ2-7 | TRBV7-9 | TGTGCCAGCAGCTTTTTACAGCTAGGGCCCTACGAGCAGTACTTC | CASSFLQLGPYEQYF
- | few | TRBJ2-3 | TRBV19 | TGTGCCAGTAGGAGCGCTGGGGATACGCAGTATTTT | CASRSAGDTQYF
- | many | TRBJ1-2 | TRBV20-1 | TGCAGTACGAACCCCTACGGTGGCTACACCTTC | CSTNPYGGYTF
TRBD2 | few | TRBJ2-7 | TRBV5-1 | TGCGCCAGCAGCTTGGCCGCAGGACTAGCGGCCTACGAGCAGTACTTC | CASSLAAGLAAYEQYF
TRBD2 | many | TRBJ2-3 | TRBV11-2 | TGTGCCAGCAGCTTAGACCTAGCGGGGGTGGTTACGCAGTATTTT | CASSLDLAGVVTQYF
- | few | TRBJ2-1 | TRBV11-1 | TGTGCCAGCAGCTTATCCGGGAGAAAATATGAGCAGTTCTTC | CASSLSGRKYEQFF
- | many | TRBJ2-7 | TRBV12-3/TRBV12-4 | TGTGCCAGCAGTGCCCGGGACGGCTCCTACGAGCAGTACTTC | CASSARDGSYEQYF
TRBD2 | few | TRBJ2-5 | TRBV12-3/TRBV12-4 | TGTGCCAGCAGTTTAGGAGCGGGGGAGCAAGAGACCCAGTACTTC | CASSLGAGEQETQYF
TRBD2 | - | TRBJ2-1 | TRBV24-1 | TGTGCCACCAGTGATCCTGGACTAGCGGGTAATGAGCAGTTCTTC | CATSDPGLAGNEQFF
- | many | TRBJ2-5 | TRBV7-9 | TGTGCCAGCAGCTTAGCACCACTAGGGATTGTGGAGACCCAGTACTTC | CASSLAPLGIVETQYF
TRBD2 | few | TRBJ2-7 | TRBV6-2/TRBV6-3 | TGTGCCAGCAGGCCTACTAGCGGGAGCCTCTACGAGCAGTACTTC | CASRPTSGSLYEQYF
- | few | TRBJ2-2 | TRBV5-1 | TGCGCCAGCAGCCTAGGACGGGAGACGAACACCGGGGAGCTGTTTTTT | CASSLGRETNTGELFF
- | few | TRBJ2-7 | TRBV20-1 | TGCAGTGCTAGCGAGTCGGTTATCAACAACGAGCAGTACTTC | CSASESVINNEQYF
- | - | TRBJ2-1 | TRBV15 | TGTGCCACCAGCAGAGATGGTCAGGGAGACTCCTACAATGAGCAGTTCTTC | CATSRDGQGDSYNEQFF
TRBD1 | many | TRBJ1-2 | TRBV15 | TGTGCCACCAGACCGGACAGGACTAACTATGGCTACACCTTC | CATRPDRTNYGYTF
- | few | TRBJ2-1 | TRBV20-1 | TGCAGTGCTAGAGATGTAGTGGGGGTCGGGAATGAGCAGTTCTTC | CSARDVVGVGNEQFF
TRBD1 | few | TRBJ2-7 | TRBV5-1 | TGCGCCAGCAGCTTGCCCCCCGGGACAGGGTATATCTACGAGCAGTACTTC | CASSLPPGTGYIYEQYF
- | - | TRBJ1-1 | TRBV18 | TGTGCCAGCTCACCCCAATCGAAGGGGACAACATCCACTGAAGCTTTCTTT | CASSPQSKGTTSTEAFF
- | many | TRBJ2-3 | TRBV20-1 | TGCAGTGCTATCACAGATACGCAGTATTTT | CSAITDTQYF
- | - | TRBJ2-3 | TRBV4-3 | TGCGCCAGCAGCCACCAGACGGCGAGCACAGATACGCAGTATTTT | CASSHQTASTDTQYF
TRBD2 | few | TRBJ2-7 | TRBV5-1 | TGCGCCAGCAGCTTCGGACTAGCGGGAGTTGAACACGAGCAGTACTTC | CASSFGLAGVEHEQYF
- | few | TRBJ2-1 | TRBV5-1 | TGCGCCAGCAGCCACAGCGGGACAAACAATGAGCAGTTCTTC | CASSHSGTNNEQFF
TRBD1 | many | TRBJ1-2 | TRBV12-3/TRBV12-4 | TGTGCCAGCAGTTTATACCGCGGACAGGGAGGAGGCTACACCTTC | CASSLYRGQGGGYTF
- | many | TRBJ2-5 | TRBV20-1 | TGCAGTGCCGGGTCTAGGCAAGAGACCCAGTACTTC | CSAGSRQETQYF
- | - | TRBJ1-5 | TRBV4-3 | TGCGCCAGCAGCCAAGAAGCGGGGAGGTTCAATCAGCCCCAGCATTTT | CASSQEAGRFNQPQHF
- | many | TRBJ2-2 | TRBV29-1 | TGCAGCGTTGGCGGGTTGAACACCGGGGAGCTGTTTTTT | CSVGGLNTGELFF
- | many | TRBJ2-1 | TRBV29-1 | TGCAGCGTTGATGCAGCGAGCTCCTACAATGAGCAGTTCTTC | CSVDAASSYNEQFF
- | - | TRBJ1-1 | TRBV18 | TGTGCCAGCTCACCGACGAGGACAGTGAACACTGAAGCTTTCTTT | CASSPTRTVNTEAFF
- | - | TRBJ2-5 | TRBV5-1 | TGCGCCAGCAGCTTTTTTAGGACGGACCAAGAGACCCAGTACTTC | CASSFFRTDQETQYF
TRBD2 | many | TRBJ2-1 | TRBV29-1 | TGCAGCGTTCTAGCGGGAGTCATATACAATGAGCAGTTCTTC | CSVLAGVIYNEQFF
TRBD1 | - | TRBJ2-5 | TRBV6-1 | TGTGCCAGCAGTGATGGAGCGACAGGGGCGGGTAGAAGGACCCAGTACTTC | CASSDGATGAGRRTQYF
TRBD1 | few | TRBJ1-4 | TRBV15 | TGTGCCACCAGCAGATCTGACAGGGGAGCGGCGTTTCTGTTTTTT | CATSRSDRGAAFLFF
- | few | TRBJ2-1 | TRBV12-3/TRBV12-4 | TGTGCCAGCAGTTCCTCCGACGGGGGCGATGAGCAGTTCTTC | CASSSSDGGDEQFF
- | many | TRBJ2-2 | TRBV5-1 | TGCGCCAGCAGCCATCAGAAGTCTTACACCGGGGAGCTGTTTTTT | CASSHQKSYTGELFF
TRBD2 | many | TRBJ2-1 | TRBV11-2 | TGTGCCAGCAGCTTAGTCGGGACTAGCGGGGGGTTATACAATGAGCAGTTCTTC | CASSLVGTSGGLYNEQFF
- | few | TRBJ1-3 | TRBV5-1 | TGCGCCAGCAGCTTGGTCCCAGGGACGGGGTCTGGAAACACCATATATTTT | CASSLVPGTGSGNTIYF
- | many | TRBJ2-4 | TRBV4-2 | TGTGCCAGCAGCCAAGAGGGGGGAGTAGCCAAAAACATTCAGTACTTC | CASSQEGGVAKNIQYF
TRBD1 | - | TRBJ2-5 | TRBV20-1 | TGCAGTGCTCCGCGGACAGGGGAAGGACTGGAGACCCAGTACTTC | CSAPRTGEGLETQYF